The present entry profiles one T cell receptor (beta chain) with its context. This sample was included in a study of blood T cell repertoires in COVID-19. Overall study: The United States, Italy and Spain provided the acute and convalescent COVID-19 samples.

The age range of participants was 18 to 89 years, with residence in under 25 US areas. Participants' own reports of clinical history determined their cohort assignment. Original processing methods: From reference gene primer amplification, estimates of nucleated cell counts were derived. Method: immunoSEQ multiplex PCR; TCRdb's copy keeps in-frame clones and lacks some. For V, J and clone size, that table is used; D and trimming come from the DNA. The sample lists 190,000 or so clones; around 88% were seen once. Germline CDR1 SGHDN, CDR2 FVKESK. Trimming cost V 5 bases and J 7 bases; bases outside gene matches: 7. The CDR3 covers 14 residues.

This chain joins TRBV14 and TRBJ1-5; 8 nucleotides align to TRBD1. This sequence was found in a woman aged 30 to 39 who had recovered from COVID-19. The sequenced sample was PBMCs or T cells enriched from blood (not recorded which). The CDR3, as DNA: TGTGCCAGCAGCAGAGGACAGGGTGCACAGCCCCAGCATTTT. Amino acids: CASSRGQGAQPQHF.